This T cell receptor beta chain appears in the sequencing data of a study of T cells in localized non-small cell lung cancer. Assay used: immunoSEQ multiplex PCR; TCRdb lists only in-frame clones, some missing. The sample lists around 50,000 clones, about 85% occurring once. With 0 bases removed from V and 1 base from J, the gap between germline ends came to 10 bases. Germline values: CDR1 MGHRA, CDR2 YSYEKL. This CDR3 is 16 amino acids long. This chain links TRBV4-1 with TRBJ1-5; D remains unclear. This material consisted of PBMCs, taken before any cancer treatment. The sequence was obtained from a man between 40 and 70 years old with stage II lung adenocarcinoma. CDR3 region: CASSQDTRGSNQPQHF. CDR3 nucleotides: TGCGCCAGCAGCCAAGACACACGGGGAAGCAATCAGCCCCAGCATTTT.